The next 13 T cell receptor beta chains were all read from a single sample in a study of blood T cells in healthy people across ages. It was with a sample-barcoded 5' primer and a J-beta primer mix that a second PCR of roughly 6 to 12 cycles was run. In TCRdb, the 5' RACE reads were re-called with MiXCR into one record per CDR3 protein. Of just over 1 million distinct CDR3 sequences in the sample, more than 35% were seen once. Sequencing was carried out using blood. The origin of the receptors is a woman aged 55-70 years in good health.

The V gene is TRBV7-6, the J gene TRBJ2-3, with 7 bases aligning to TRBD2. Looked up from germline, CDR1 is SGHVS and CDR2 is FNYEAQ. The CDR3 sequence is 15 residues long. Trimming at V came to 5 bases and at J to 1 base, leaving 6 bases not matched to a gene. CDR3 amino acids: CASSQRLAGTDTQYF. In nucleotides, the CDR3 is TGTGCCAGCAGCCAACGACTAGCTGGCACAGATACGCAGTATTTT.

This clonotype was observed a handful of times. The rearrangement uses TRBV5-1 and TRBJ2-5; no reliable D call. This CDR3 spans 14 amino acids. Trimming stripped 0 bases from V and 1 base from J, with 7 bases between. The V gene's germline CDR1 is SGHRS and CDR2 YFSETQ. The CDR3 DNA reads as TGCGCCAGCAGCTTGGGTAACTCCCAAGAGACCCAGTACTTC. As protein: CASSLGNSQETQYF. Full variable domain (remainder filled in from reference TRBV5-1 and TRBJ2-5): KAGVTQTPRYLIKTRGQQVTLSCSPISGHRSVSWYQQTPGQGLQFLFEYFSETQRNKGNFPGRFSGRQFSNSRSEMNVSTLELGDSALYLCASSLGNSQETQYFGPGTRLLVL.

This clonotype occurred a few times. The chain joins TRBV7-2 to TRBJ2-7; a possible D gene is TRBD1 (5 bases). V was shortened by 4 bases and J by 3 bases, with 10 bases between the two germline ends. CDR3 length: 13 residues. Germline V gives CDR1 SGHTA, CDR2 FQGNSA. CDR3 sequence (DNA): TGTGCCAGCAGCTCAAGGACATTCTACGAGCAGTACTTC. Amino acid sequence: CASSSRTFYEQYF.

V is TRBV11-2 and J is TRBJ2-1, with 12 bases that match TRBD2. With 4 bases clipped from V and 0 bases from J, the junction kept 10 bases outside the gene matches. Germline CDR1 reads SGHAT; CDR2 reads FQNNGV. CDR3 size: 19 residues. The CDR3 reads CASSSRLAGEGPSYNEQFF. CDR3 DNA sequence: TGTGCCAGCAGCTCAAGACTAGCGGGAGAGGGCCCCTCCTACAATGAGCAGTTCTTC. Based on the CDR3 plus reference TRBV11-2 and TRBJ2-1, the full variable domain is EAGVAQSPRYKIIEKRQSVAFWCNPISGHATLYWYQQILGQGPKLLIQFQNNGVVDDSQLPKDRFSAERLKGVDSTLKIQPAKLEDSAVYLCASSSRLAGEGPSYNEQFFGPGTRLTVL.

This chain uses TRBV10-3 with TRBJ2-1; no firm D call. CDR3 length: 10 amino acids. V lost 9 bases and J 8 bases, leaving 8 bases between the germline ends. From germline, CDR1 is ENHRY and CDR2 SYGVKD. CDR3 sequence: CAIGVHEQFF. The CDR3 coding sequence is TGTGCCATTGGGGTGCATGAGCAGTTCTTC.

The DNA for the CDR3 is TGTGCCAGCAGCCCTCACAGGGCTCGCTCTGGGGCCAACGTCCTGACTTTC. Translating it yields CASSPHRARSGANVLTF. The chain is built from TRBV7-3 and TRBJ2-6; D possibly corresponds to TRBD1 (6 bases). In germline, CDR1 is SGHTA, CDR2 FQGTGA. The CDR3 spans 17 residues. Trimming cost V 5 bases and J 0 bases, with 14 bases left between them.

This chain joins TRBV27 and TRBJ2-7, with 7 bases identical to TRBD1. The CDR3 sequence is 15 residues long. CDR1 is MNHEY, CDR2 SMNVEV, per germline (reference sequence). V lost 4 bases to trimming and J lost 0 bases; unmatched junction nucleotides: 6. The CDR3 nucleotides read TGTGCCAGCAGTTCCTCGGGACAGTCCTCCTACGAGCAGTACTTC. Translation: CASSSSGQSSYEQYF.

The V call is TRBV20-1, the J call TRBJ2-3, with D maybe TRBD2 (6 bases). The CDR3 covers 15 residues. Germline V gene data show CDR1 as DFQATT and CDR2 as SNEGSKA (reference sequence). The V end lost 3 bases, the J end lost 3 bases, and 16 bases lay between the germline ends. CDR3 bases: TGCAGTGCTAGCCCCTTGGCGGGGAGAACAGATACGCAGTATTTT. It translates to CSASPLAGRTDTQYF.

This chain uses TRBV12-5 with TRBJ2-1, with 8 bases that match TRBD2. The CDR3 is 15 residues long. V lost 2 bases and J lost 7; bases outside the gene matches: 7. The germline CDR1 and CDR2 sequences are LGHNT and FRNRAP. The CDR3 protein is CASGLWLAGKNEQFF. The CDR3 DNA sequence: TGTGCTAGTGGTTTGTGGCTAGCGGGCAAGAATGAGCAGTTCTTC.

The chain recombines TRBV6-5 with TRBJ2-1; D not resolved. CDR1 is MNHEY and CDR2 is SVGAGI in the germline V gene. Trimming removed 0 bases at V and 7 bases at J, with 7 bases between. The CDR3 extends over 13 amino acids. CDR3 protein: CASSYSKPNEQFF. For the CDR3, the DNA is TGTGCCAGCAGTTACTCGAAGCCAAATGAGCAGTTCTTC.

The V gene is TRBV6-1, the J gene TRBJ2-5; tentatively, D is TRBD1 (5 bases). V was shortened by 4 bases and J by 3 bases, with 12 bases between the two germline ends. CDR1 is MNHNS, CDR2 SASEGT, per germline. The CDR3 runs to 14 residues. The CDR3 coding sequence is TGTGCCAGCAGTGGCCAGGGAACTAAAGAGACCCAGTACTTC. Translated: CASSGQGTKETQYF.

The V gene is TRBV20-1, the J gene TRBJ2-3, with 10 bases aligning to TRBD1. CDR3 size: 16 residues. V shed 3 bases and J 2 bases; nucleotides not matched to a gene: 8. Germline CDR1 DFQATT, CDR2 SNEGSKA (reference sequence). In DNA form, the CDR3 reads TGCAGTGCTAGTGGTGGGACAGGGGCTTACACAGATACGCAGTATTTT. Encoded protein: CSASGGTGAYTDTQYF.

Here the CDR3 reads CASSATKGVRYGYTF. As DNA, the CDR3 is TGTGCCAGCAGCGCGACCAAGGGGGTGCGGTATGGCTACACCTTC. V gene TRBV11-2 combines with J gene TRBJ1-2, with D possibly being TRBD1 (6 bases). Germline V gene sequence: CDR1 SGHAT, CDR2 FQNNGV. V lost 5 bases to trimming and J lost 5 bases, with 18 bases between them. This CDR3 is built from 15 residues. Filled out from reference TRBV11-2 and TRBJ1-2, the complete variable domain reads EAGVAQSPRYKIIEKRQSVAFWCNPISGHATLYWYQQILGQGPKLLIQFQNNGVVDDSQLPKDRFSAERLKGVDSTLKIQPAKLEDSAVYLCASSATKGVRYGYTFGSGTRLTVV.